These 16 T cell receptor beta chains share one sample of origin, sequenced in a study of T-cell reconstitution after alpha-beta-depleted transplantation in children. The TCRbeta library was prepared with unique molecular identifiers. MiXCR, applied by TCRdb to the PCR reads, yields one record per CDR3 protein. The sample carries 500,000 to 650,000 distinct CDR3 sequences, about an eighth recorded once. Here the sequenced sample was PBMCs, mostly from graft donor cells, taken 180 days after TCRalphabeta/CD19-depleted stem cell transplant. These receptors were obtained from a female patient aged 2 to 10 who had a stem cell transplant for aplastic anemia, so the T cells may come from the graft donor.

This clonotype occurred many times. This chain joins TRBV29-1 and TRBJ2-4; D perhaps matches TRBD1 (6 bases). Trimming left V 3 bases short and J 3 bases short, with 18 bases between. Looked up from germline, CDR1 is SQVTM and CDR2 is ANQGSEA. The CDR3 length is 16 residues. Written as DNA, the CDR3 is TGCAGCGTTGAGGGGCAGGGGCTCAGGGGCAAAAACATTCAGTACTTC. Translation: CSVEGQGLRGKNIQYF.

This clonotype was detected a few times. The gene calls are TRBV9 and TRBJ2-1; 11 nucleotides match TRBD2. V was pared by 2 bases and J by 0 bases, with 10 bases of the junction left unmatched. Germline CDR1 SGDLS, CDR2 YYNGEE. CDR3 length: 19 amino acids. CDR3 sequence reads: CASSVSSGRPRSSYNEQFF. DNA of the CDR3: TGTGCCAGCAGCGTGTCTAGCGGGAGGCCCCGCAGCTCCTACAATGAGCAGTTCTTC.

This clonotype was counted only a few times. The chain is built from TRBV28 and TRBJ2-7, with 11 bases fitting TRBD1. Germline V gene lookup returns CDR1 MDHEN and CDR2 SYDVKM. The CDR3 sequence is 17 residues long. Trimming cost V 4 bases and J 7 bases; bases outside gene matches: 15. The chain's CDR3 is CASSSPSFGQGAWEQYF. The CDR3 bases are TGTGCCAGCAGTTCGCCTTCCTTTGGACAGGGGGCCTGGGAGCAGTACTTC.

This clonotype was seen many times. In nucleotides, the CDR3 is TGTGCCAGCAGCTTAGGCCCTTGGGCGGAGCTGTTTTTT. Translating it yields CASSLGPWAELFF. The V gene is TRBV7-2, the J gene TRBJ2-2; no definite D call. Germline V gene lookup returns CDR1 SGHTA and CDR2 FQGNSA. The CDR3 length is 13 residues. V dropped 1 base and J dropped 10 bases, with 10 bases sitting between them.

This clonotype has at least ten counts. V is TRBV28 and J is TRBJ2-3; possibly TRBD2 for D (6 bases). Trimming removed 6 bases at V and 7 bases at J, with 14 bases between. The V gene's germline CDR1 is MDHEN and CDR2 SYDVKM. The CDR3 runs to 13 residues. Here the CDR3 reads CASSLARDYTQYF. Written as DNA, the CDR3 is TGTGCCAGCAGCCTTGCGCGGGATTATACGCAGTATTTT.

This clonotype was recorded a few times. The rearrangement joins TRBV5-6 to TRBJ2-7; no clear D. The germline CDR1 and CDR2 sequences are SGHDT and YYEEEE. The CDR3 extends over 13 amino acids. Trimming cost V 0 bases and J 3 bases, with 7 bases left between them. The CDR3 DNA reads as TGTGCCAGCAGCTTGGTATTAGACTACGAGCAGTACGTC. This sequence encodes CASSLVLDYEQYV.

The rearrangement links TRBV27 to TRBJ2-7, with 7 nucleotides matching TRBD2. This CDR3 comprises 12 residues. V was pared by 4 bases and J by 7 bases, with 4 bases of the junction left unmatched. Germline values: CDR1 MNHEY, CDR2 SMNVEV (reference sequence). This chain's CDR3 is CASSSLLAEQYF. For the CDR3, the DNA is TGTGCCAGCAGTTCACTACTAGCGGAGCAGTACTTC.

This clonotype has just a few counts. The chain links TRBV6-1 to TRBJ2-7; 9 bases are a match to TRBD1. The CDR3 contains 14 residues. Germline values: CDR1 MNHNS, CDR2 SASEGT. Germline trimming cut 7 bases from V and 1 base from J; bases unmatched to any gene: 5. Here the CDR3 reads CASKMTGGSYEQYV. In DNA form, the CDR3 reads TGTGCCAGCAAGATGACAGGGGGTTCCTACGAGCAGTACGTC.

A few counts support this clonotype. This rearrangement joins TRBV5-1 to TRBJ1-1, with D possibly matching TRBD1 (5 bases). V gave up 2 bases and J gave up 8 bases, with 13 bases separating them. Per germline, CDR1 SGHRS and CDR2 YFSETQ. The CDR3 consists of 13 residues. The CDR3 DNA reads TGCGCCAGCAGCTTCCCAGGGCAGCGGGAAGCTTTCTTT. It codes for CASSFPGQREAFF.

V usage is TRBV5-6 and J usage is TRBJ2-2; no firm D call. The CDR3 consists of 15 residues. CDR1 and CDR2 (germline): SGHDT, YYEEEE. V was cut by 0 bases and J by 6 bases, with 12 bases left in between. In DNA form, the CDR3 reads TGTGCCAGCAGCTTGGGGGCTTGGATTTCCGGGGAGCTGTTTTTT. Translating it yields CASSLGAWISGELFF.

The table lists this clonotype with many counts. The V call is TRBV5-1, the J call TRBJ2-1; tentatively, D is TRBD2 (6 bases). This CDR3 contains 14 residues. CDR1 SGHRS and CDR2 YFSETQ come from the germline V gene. V lost 5 bases to trimming and J lost 6 bases, with 15 bases between them. This CDR3 is CASSVLVEGNEQFF. The CDR3, as DNA: TGCGCCAGCAGTGTTTTGGTGGAGGGCAATGAGCAGTTCTTC. Looking up the rest from reference TRBV5-1 and TRBJ2-1 gives the full variable domain: KAGVTQTPRYLIKTRGQQVTLSCSPISGHRSVSWYQQTPGQGLQFLFEYFSETQRNKGNFPGRFSGRQFSNSRSEMNVSTLELGDSALYLCASSVLVEGNEQFFGPGTRLTVL.

This clonotype appeared a few times. The chain employs TRBV29-1 and TRBJ2-6, with D perhaps assigned TRBD1 or TRBD2 (6 bases each). The CDR3 length is 15 residues. The V end lost 6 bases, the J end lost 4 bases, and 16 bases lay between the germline ends. Germline lookup yields CDR1 SQVTM and CDR2 ANQGSEA. DNA for the CDR3: TGCAGCGTGGGGCCGGGGGCGTACGGGGCCAACGTCCTGACTTTC. It is translated as CSVGPGAYGANVLTF. The variable domain in full, with the rest retrieved from reference TRBV29-1 and TRBJ2-6, is SAVISQKPSRDICQRGTSLTIQCQVDSQVTMMFWYRQQPGQSLTLIATANQGSEATYESGFVIDKFPISRPNLTFSTLTVSNMSPEDSSIYLCSVGPGAYGANVLTFGAGSRLTVL.

This clonotype was observed a few times. This chain joins TRBV11-1 and TRBJ1-5; the match to TRBD1 covers 9 bases. The CDR3 has 21 residues. CDR1 SGHAT and CDR2 FQDESV come from the germline V gene (reference sequence). The V segment lost 5 bases and the J segment 1 base; nucleotides outside the gene matches: 21. The CDR3 loop is CASSHRFDGTGLNVSNQPQHF. The CDR3 nucleotides are TGTGCCAGCAGCCACCGTTTTGACGGGACAGGGTTGAATGTGAGCAATCAGCCCCAGCATTTT.

This clonotype has more than one count but fewer than ten. This chain uses TRBV28 with TRBJ2-7, with TRBD1 identical over 7 bases. The J segment lost 0 bases and the V segment lost 4 bases, leaving 15 bases of the junction unmatched. CDR1 is MDHEN, CDR2 SYDVKM, per germline. This CDR3 is 18 amino acids long. The CDR3 loop reads CASSYGPHRGKGSYEQYF. The CDR3 coding sequence is TGTGCCAGCAGTTACGGCCCACACAGGGGAAAGGGCTCCTACGAGCAGTACTTC. The entire variable domain, with the rest obtained from reference TRBV28 and TRBJ2-7, is as follows: DVKVTQSSRYLVKRTGEKVFLECVQDMDHENMFWYRQDPGLGLRLIYFSYDVKMKEKGDIPEGYSVSREKKERFSLILESASTNQTSMYLCASSYGPHRGKGSYEQYFGPGTRLTVT.

This chain uses TRBV27 with TRBJ2-3, with 12 bases matching TRBD2. V shed 4 bases and J 2 bases; nucleotides not matched to a gene: 10. The CDR3 length is 18 residues. CDR1 and CDR2 from the germline V gene are MNHEY and SMNVEV (reference sequence). The CDR3 DNA is TGTGCCAGCAGTTCCCGACTAGCGGGAGATGAGAACACAGATACGCAGTATTTT. As protein: CASSSRLAGDENTDTQYF.

This sequence joins TRBV5-1 and TRBJ2-7; 8 nucleotides agree with TRBD1. Looked up from germline, CDR1 is SGHRS and CDR2 is YFSETQ. The CDR3 extends over 16 amino acids. The V and J ends lost 3 bases and 2 bases, in that order; junction bases with no gene match: 10. The CDR3 bases are TGCGCCAGCAGCTACAGGAGGGGGACAGGCGCCTACGAGCAGTACTTC. Translating it yields CASSYRRGTGAYEQYF.